This passage covers 24 T cell receptor beta chains from one sample sequenced in a study of radiation and T cells in renal cell carcinoma. The time point denotes: blood 4 weeks post-SBRT, at nephrectomy. Described treatment: 15 Gy SBRT to primary tumor, nephrectomy 4 weeks later. The table came from immunoSEQ multiplex PCR; TCRdb's copy has only in-frame clones and leaves some out. The profile shows some 46,000 clones, over 80% of them singletons. Sample: blood, taken from a patient whose treatment included radiotherapy and nephrectomy. Receptors originate from a woman in her 70s with renal cell carcinoma.

This clone was recorded once. DNA for the CDR3: TGTGCCAGCAGCCCCGGACCCATGAACACTGAAGCTTTCTTT. It translates to CASSPGPMNTEAFF. The chain joins TRBV7-2 to TRBJ1-1; D call uncertain. CDR1 and CDR2 from the germline V gene are SGHTA and FQGNSA. This CDR3 comprises 14 residues. V shed 5 bases and J shed 0 bases, with 10 bases lying between them.

This chain links TRBV5-8 with TRBJ2-5; D is uncertain. V was pared by 4 bases and J by 9 bases, with 13 bases between. This CDR3 spans 12 amino acids. CDR1 is SGHTS, CDR2 YDEGEE, per germline. In DNA form, the CDR3 reads TGTGCCAGCAGCCCCGGACCCTATCCCCAGTACTTC. It specifies CASSPGPYPQYF.

About this clone itself: Lacking the conserved final phenylalanine or tryptophan, this CDR3 likely reflects a read error. The CDR3: CASSLGQYSNQPQHS. CDR3 in DNA: TGTGCCAGCAGCTTGGGACAGTATAGCAATCAGCCCCAGCATTCT. V and J are TRBV5-6 and TRBJ1-5, with a possible D match to TRBD1 (5 bases). The germline gives CDR1 SGHDT, CDR2 YYEEEE. The CDR3 is 15 amino acids. Trimming took 0 bases from V and 0 from J, leaving 7 bases between them.

The CDR3 sequence is CASSLGTGFYSNQPQHF. In DNA form, the CDR3 reads TGTGCCAGCAGCTTGGGGACAGGATTTTATAGCAATCAGCCCCAGCATTTT. This sequence joins TRBV5-6 and TRBJ1-5; 7 nucleotides align to TRBD1. Trimming took 0 bases from V and 0 from J; bases not matched to a gene: 6. Germline loops: CDR1 SGHDT, CDR2 YYEEEE. This CDR3 is built from 17 residues.

This clone was seen a few times. J is TRBJ1-1 and V is TRBV7-9; D ambiguous. The CDR3 consists of 13 residues. With 5 bases removed from V and 3 bases from J, the gap between germline ends came to 10 bases. Germline loops: CDR1 SEHNR, CDR2 FQNEAQ (reference sequence). The CDR3 is CASSAPGDTEAFF. CDR3 DNA sequence: TGTGCCAGCAGCGCGCCAGGCGACACTGAAGCTTTCTTT.

Only one count was recorded for this clone. V and J are TRBV30 and TRBJ1-6; 8 positions match TRBD1. This CDR3 has 15 amino acids. Losses at the gene ends were 3 bases for V and 5 bases for J; bases not matched to a gene: 6. The germline V gene encodes CDR1 GTSNPN and CDR2 SVGIG (reference sequence). CDR3 bases: TGTGCCTGGAGGGTAGGACAGGGAAATAATTCACCCCTCCACTTT. Protein sequence: CAWRVGQGNNSPLHF.

This clone has just a few counts. The chain couples TRBV15 to TRBJ1-6; D unclear. Germline loops: CDR1 LNHNV, CDR2 YYDKDF (reference sequence). Trimming took off 0 bases at V and 12 bases at J, with 15 bases between the two ends. The CDR3 spans 15 residues. This chain's CDR3 is CATSRDVDPTIPLHF. In DNA, the CDR3 is TGTGCCACCAGCAGAGATGTCGATCCTACAATACCCCTCCACTTT.

This clone appeared a few times. This chain joins TRBV13 and TRBJ2-3; 15 nucleotides align to TRBD2. In germline, CDR1 is PRHDT, CDR2 FYEKMQ (reference sequence). V dropped 2 bases and J dropped 1; count of bases not matched to a gene: 10. There are 20 residues in the CDR3. CDR3 amino acids: CASSLSTPGLAGGGTDTQYF. The CDR3 bases are TGTGCCAGCAGCTTATCAACTCCGGGACTAGCGGGGGGAGGCACAGATACGCAGTATTTT.

This clone was recorded only once. The chain uses TRBV19 and TRBJ2-3, with 13 bases aligning to TRBD2. Germline CDR1 LNHDA, CDR2 SQIVND (reference sequence). Trimming cost V 5 bases and J 2 bases; bases outside gene matches: 1. CDR3 length equals 15 residues. CDR3 DNA: TGTGCCAGTAGTGGGACTAGCGGGATCACAGATACGCAGTATTTT. Translation gives CASSGTSGITDTQYF. Full variable domain (outside the CDR3, taken from reference TRBV19 and TRBJ2-3): DGGITQSPKYLFRKEGQNVTLSCEQNLNHDAMYWYRQDPGQGLRLIYYSQIVNDFQKGDIAEGYSVSREKKESFPLTVTSAQKNPTAFYLCASSGTSGITDTQYFGPGTRLTVL.

This clone has just one count. This sequence joins TRBV27 and TRBJ2-6; D is unclear. CDR1 and CDR2 from the germline V gene are MNHEY and SMNVEV (reference sequence). V was clipped by 0 bases and J by 4 bases, with 4 bases between them. This CDR3 has 14 amino acids. The CDR3 here is CASSLSRGANVLTF. The CDR3 DNA reads as TGTGCCAGCAGTTTATCGAGGGGGGCCAACGTCCTGACTTTC.

This sequence joins TRBV10-3 and TRBJ2-7; 12 bases agree with TRBD2. V was pared by 6 bases and J by 6 bases, with 9 bases of the junction left unmatched. Germline V gene sequence: CDR1 ENHRY, CDR2 SYGVKD. CDR3 length: 15 amino acids. In nucleotides, the CDR3 is TGTGCCATCAGCCCATCGCTAGCGGGGGGGTCCGAGCAGTACTTC. Translating gives CAISPSLAGGSEQYF.

Sample share makes this clone medium-sized. V and J are TRBV7-2 and TRBJ2-5; unclear D gene. The length of the CDR3 is 13 residues. Trimming stripped 4 bases from V and 7 bases from J, with 13 bases between. The germline CDR1 and CDR2 sequences are SGHTA and FQGNSA. The CDR3 region is CASSSVPGRTQYF. As DNA, the CDR3 is TGTGCCAGCAGCTCAGTCCCGGGCAGGACCCAGTACTTC.

The DNA for the CDR3 is TGTGCCAGCAGCTTAGTCAGGGGAAATGCTAATGAAAAACTGTTTTTT. Residues: CASSLVRGNANEKLFF. The chain employs TRBV11-2 and TRBJ1-4, with D possibly matching TRBD1 (6 bases). The V end lost 1 base, the J end lost 3 bases, and 12 bases lay between the germline ends. CDR1 is SGHAT and CDR2 is FQNNGV in the germline V gene. The CDR3 loop spans 16 amino acids.

This chain joins TRBV27 and TRBJ1-2; TRBD1 matches 7 bases. Germline loops: CDR1 MNHEY, CDR2 SMNVEV (reference sequence). The ends lost 6 bases at V and 4 bases at J; junction bases unmatched: 11. The CDR3 is 15 amino acids. This chain's CDR3 is CASRRQGPRGYGYTF. CDR3 nucleotide sequence: TGTGCCAGCAGACGACAGGGACCCCGGGGCTATGGCTACACCTTC.

This clone has a handful of counts. The V and J genes are TRBV4-1 and TRBJ1-1; TRBD1 might be the D (5 bases). Per the germline V gene, CDR1 is MGHRA and CDR2 is YSYEKL. Trimming cost V 6 bases and J 4 bases, with 15 bases left between them. The CDR3 is 14 amino acids. DNA for the CDR3: TGCGCCAGCAGACGAGGGACGGTGAGCACTGAAGCTTTCTTT. Protein product: CASRRGTVSTEAFF.

The chain has TRBV14 and TRBJ2-7; possibly TRBD1 or TRBD2 for D (6 bases each). V was pared by 8 bases and J by 5 bases, with 19 bases between. Per the germline V gene, CDR1 is SGHDN and CDR2 is FVKESK. This CDR3 region has 14 residues. CDR3 nucleotide sequence: TGTGCCAGCGGCTCTTTTAGGGGGGCTAACGAGCAGTACTTC. It yields the protein CASGSFRGANEQYF.

V usage is TRBV7-2 and J usage is TRBJ1-1; D is unclear. Trimming shortened V by 1 base and J by 1 base, and 7 bases separated the two germline ends. This CDR3 has 14 residues. Germline V gives CDR1 SGHTA, CDR2 FQGNSA. The CDR3 DNA is TGTGCCAGCAGCTTAGGCCCAGGGAACACTGAAGCTTTCTTT. Amino acids: CASSLGPGNTEAFF. Drawing the rest from reference TRBV7-2 and TRBJ1-1, the complete variable domain is GAGVSQSPSNKVTEKGKDVELRCDPISGHTALYWYRQSLGQGLEFLIYFQGNSAPDKSGLPSDRFSAERTGGSVSTLTIQRTQQEDSAVYLCASSLGPGNTEAFFGQGTRLTVV.

This chain connects TRBV25-1 to TRBJ1-1; possibly TRBD1 for D (5 bases). Germline CDR1 reads MGHDK; CDR2 reads SYGVNS. V gave up 4 bases and J gave up 1 base, with 10 bases separating them. The CDR3 consists of 14 residues. The CDR3, as DNA: TGTGCCAGCAGTGGTAGGGGCCAGAACACTGAAGCTTTCTTT. As protein: CASSGRGQNTEAFF.

The chain has TRBV19 and TRBJ1-4; D not certain. Germline CDR1 LNHDA, CDR2 SQIVND (reference sequence). The CDR3 has 12 amino acids. V was cut by 7 bases and J by 8 bases, with 11 bases left in between. CDR3 in amino acids: CASTDRVEKLFF. The CDR3 DNA is TGTGCCAGTACCGACCGGGTCGAAAAACTGTTTTTT. Full variable domain (rest looked up from reference TRBV19 and TRBJ1-4): DGGITQSPKYLFRKEGQNVTLSCEQNLNHDAMYWYRQDPGQGLRLIYYSQIVNDFQKGDIAEGYSVSREKKESFPLTVTSAQKNPTAFYLCASTDRVEKLFFGSGTQLSVL.

The chain couples TRBV19 to TRBJ2-7; D possibly corresponds to TRBD2 (6 bases). Germline V gives CDR1 LNHDA, CDR2 SQIVND (reference sequence). The V end was cut by 1 base, the J end by 6 bases, with 13 bases between. The CDR3 spans 14 residues. The CDR3 here is CASSIAYGRGEQYF. The CDR3 DNA reads as TGTGCCAGTAGTATAGCTTACGGGAGAGGCGAGCAGTACTTC.

The V and J genes are TRBV9 and TRBJ2-7; TRBD2 agrees at 14 bases. The trim removed 3 bases at V and 3 bases at J, leaving 5 bases unmatched. The CDR3 runs 16 residues. The germline V gene has CDR1 SGDLS and CDR2 YYNGEE. Here the CDR3 reads CASSGGTSGSDYEQYF. The CDR3, as DNA: TGTGCCAGCAGCGGCGGGACTAGCGGGAGCGACTACGAGCAGTACTTC.

The chain couples TRBV7-2 to TRBJ2-1; D may be TRBD1 (6 bases). The V and J ends lost 1 base and 5 bases respectively, with 12 bases between them. The CDR3 runs to 15 residues. The germline V gene has CDR1 SGHTA and CDR2 FQGNSA. Written as DNA, the CDR3 is TGTGCCAGCAGCTTAGGCCCCGACAGGCACAATGAGCAGTTCTTC. Translating it yields CASSLGPDRHNEQFF. The full variable domain, completed using reference TRBV7-2 and TRBJ2-1, is GAGVSQSPSNKVTEKGKDVELRCDPISGHTALYWYRQSLGQGLEFLIYFQGNSAPDKSGLPSDRFSAERTGGSVSTLTIQRTQQEDSAVYLCASSLGPDRHNEQFFGPGTRLTVL.

This clone showed up just once. The chain recombines TRBV7-8 with TRBJ1-4; possibly TRBD1 for D (5 bases). Germline values: CDR1 SGHVS, CDR2 FQNEAQ. The CDR3 covers 14 residues. The ends were cut back, 3 bases at V and 2 bases at J, with 7 bases in the middle. The CDR3 nucleotides are TGTGCCAGCAGCTTGGGGCCCACTAATGAAAAACTGTTTTTT. It specifies CASSLGPTNEKLFF. Using reference TRBV7-8 and TRBJ1-4 for the parts outside the CDR3, the full variable domain is GAGVSQSPRYKVAKRGQDVALRCDPISGHVSLFWYQQALGQGPEFLTYFQNEAQLDKSGLPSDRFFAERPEGSVSTLKIQRTQQEDSAVYLCASSLGPTNEKLFFGSGTQLSVL.

The chain uses TRBV28 and TRBJ1-1; 7 bases fit TRBD1. Germline-derived CDR1 and CDR2 are MDHEN and SYDVKM. V was pared by 5 bases and J by 6 bases, with 6 bases of the junction left unmatched. This CDR3 is built from 13 residues. CDR3 loop: CASSQPDRAEAFF. For the CDR3, the DNA is TGTGCCAGCAGTCAACCCGACAGGGCTGAAGCTTTCTTT. The entire variable domain, with the rest obtained from reference TRBV28 and TRBJ1-1, is as follows: DVKVTQSSRYLVKRTGEKVFLECVQDMDHENMFWYRQDPGLGLRLIYFSYDVKMKEKGDIPEGYSVSREKKERFSLILESASTNQTSMYLCASSQPDRAEAFFGQGTRLTVV.